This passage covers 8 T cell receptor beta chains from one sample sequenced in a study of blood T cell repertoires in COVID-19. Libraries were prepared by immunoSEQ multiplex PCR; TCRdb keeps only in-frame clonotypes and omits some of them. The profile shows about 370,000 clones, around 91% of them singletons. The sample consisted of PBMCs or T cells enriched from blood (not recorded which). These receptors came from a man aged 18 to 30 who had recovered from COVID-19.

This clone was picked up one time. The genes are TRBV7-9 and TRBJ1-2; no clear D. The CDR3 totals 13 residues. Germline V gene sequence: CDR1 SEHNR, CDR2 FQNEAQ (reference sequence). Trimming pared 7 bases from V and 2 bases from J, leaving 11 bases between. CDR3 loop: CASTPGMNYGYTF. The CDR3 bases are TGTGCCAGCACACCCGGGATGAACTATGGCTACACCTTC.

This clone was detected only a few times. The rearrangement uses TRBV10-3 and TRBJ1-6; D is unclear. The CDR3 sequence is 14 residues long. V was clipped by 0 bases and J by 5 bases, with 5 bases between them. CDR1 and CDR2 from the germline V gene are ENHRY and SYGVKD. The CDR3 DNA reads TGTGCCATCAGTGAGTCGAGGAATAATTCACCCCTCCACTTT. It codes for CAISESRNNSPLHF.

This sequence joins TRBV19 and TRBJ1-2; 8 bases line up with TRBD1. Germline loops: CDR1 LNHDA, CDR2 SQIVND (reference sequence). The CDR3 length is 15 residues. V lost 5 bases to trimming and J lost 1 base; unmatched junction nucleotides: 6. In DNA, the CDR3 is TGTGCCAGTAGTCCCGGACAGGGATATAACTATGGCTACACCTTC. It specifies CASSPGQGYNYGYTF.

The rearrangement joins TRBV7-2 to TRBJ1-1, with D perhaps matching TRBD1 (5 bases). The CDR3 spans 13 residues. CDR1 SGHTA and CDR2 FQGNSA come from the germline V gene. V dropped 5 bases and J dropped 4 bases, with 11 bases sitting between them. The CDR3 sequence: CASSLQGGTEAFF. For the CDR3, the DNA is TGTGCCAGCAGCCTGCAGGGAGGCACTGAAGCTTTCTTT.

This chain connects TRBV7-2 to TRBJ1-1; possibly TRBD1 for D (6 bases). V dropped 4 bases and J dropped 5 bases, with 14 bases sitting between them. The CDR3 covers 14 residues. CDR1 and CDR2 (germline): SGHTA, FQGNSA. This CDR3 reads CASSSNRAGTEAFF. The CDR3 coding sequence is TGTGCCAGCAGCTCGAACAGGGCGGGTACTGAAGCTTTCTTT. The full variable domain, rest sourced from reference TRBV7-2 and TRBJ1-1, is GAGVSQSPSNKVTEKGKDVELRCDPISGHTALYWYRQSLGQGLEFLIYFQGNSAPDKSGLPSDRFSAERTGGSVSTLTIQRTQQEDSAVYLCASSSNRAGTEAFFGQGTRLTVV.

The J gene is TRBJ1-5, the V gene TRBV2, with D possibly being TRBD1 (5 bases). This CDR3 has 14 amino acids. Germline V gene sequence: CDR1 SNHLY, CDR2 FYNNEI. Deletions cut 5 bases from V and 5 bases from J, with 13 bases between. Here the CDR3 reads CASSTQGGDQPQHF. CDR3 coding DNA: TGTGCCAGCAGTACGCAGGGAGGGGATCAGCCCCAGCATTTT.

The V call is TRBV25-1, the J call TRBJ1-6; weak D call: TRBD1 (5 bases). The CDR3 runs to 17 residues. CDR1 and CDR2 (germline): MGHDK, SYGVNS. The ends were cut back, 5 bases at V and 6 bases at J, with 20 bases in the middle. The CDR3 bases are TGTGCCAGCAGTCTACTAGTGGGGGGAGGAGGTAATTCACCCCTCCACTTT. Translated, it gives CASSLLVGGGGNSPLHF.

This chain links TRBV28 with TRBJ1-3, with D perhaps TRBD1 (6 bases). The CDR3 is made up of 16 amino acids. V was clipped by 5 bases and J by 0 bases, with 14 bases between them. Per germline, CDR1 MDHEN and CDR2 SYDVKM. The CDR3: CASSETGQHSGNTIYF. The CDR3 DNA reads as TGTGCCAGCAGTGAGACAGGACAGCACTCTGGAAACACCATATATTTT. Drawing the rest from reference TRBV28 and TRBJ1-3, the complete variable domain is DVKVTQSSRYLVKRTGEKVFLECVQDMDHENMFWYRQDPGLGLRLIYFSYDVKMKEKGDIPEGYSVSREKKERFSLILESASTNQTSMYLCASSETGQHSGNTIYFGEGSWLTVV.